Shown below are 29 T cell receptor beta chains from a single sample sequenced in a study of T cell responses to AZD1222 COVID-19 vaccine. Only in-frame clones appear in the TCRdb table, and some are missing; sequencing was by immunoSEQ multiplex PCR. The sample shows 130,000 to 150,000 clones, over 75% of them seen only once. This sample comprised peripheral blood, obtained on day 0 of AZD1222 vaccination. The receptor source for this set is an adult in good health.

The chain joins TRBV5-1 to TRBJ2-3; D might be TRBD1 (6 bases). This CDR3 has 14 residues. CDR1 is SGHRS and CDR2 is YFSETQ in the germline V gene. The V end was cut by 0 bases, the J end by 8 bases, with 13 bases between. This CDR3 reads CASSLGRQAGTQYF. The CDR3 DNA sequence: TGCGCCAGCAGCTTGGGGCGACAGGCCGGTACGCAGTATTTT.

The V gene is TRBV11-3, the J gene TRBJ2-2; no clear D. The CDR3 length is 13 residues. The germline gives CDR1 SGHNT, CDR2 YENEEA. Trimming cost V 4 bases and J 2 bases, with 5 bases left between them. In DNA, the CDR3 is TGTGCCAGCAGCTATCCTAACACCGGGGAGCTGTTTTTT. It codes for CASSYPNTGELFF.

This clone showed up just a few times. The chain combines TRBV27 with TRBJ2-3; 7 nucleotides align to TRBD2. CDR3 length: 13 amino acids. Germline V gene data show CDR1 as MNHEY and CDR2 as SMNVEV (reference sequence). Unmatched junction bases numbered 9, after V lost 6 bases and J lost 9 bases. The CDR3: CASSVGGAGTQYF. The CDR3 bases are TGTGCCAGCAGCGTGGGGGGAGCGGGAACGCAGTATTTT.

The chain links TRBV30 to TRBJ2-2, with D uncertain. Germline-derived CDR1 and CDR2 are GTSNPN and SVGIG (reference sequence). This CDR3 is built from 13 residues. V lost 7 bases and J lost 2, with 11 bases in between. Here the CDR3 DNA reads TGTGCCTCTACGCCACTTAACACCGGGGAGCTGTTTTTT. This sequence encodes CASTPLNTGELFF.

The chain links TRBV5-1 to TRBJ2-3; 11 bases are shared with TRBD2. Germline V gene data show CDR1 as SGHRS and CDR2 as YFSETQ. The CDR3 runs 16 residues. The trim removed 0 bases at V and 6 bases at J, leaving 6 bases unmatched. This CDR3 reads CASSLGSGLAADTQYF. The DNA for the CDR3 is TGCGCCAGCAGCTTGGGATCGGGACTAGCGGCGGATACGCAGTATTTT. The variable domain in full, with the rest retrieved from reference TRBV5-1 and TRBJ2-3, is KAGVTQTPRYLIKTRGQQVTLSCSPISGHRSVSWYQQTPGQGLQFLFEYFSETQRNKGNFPGRFSGRQFSNSRSEMNVSTLELGDSALYLCASSLGSGLAADTQYFGPGTRLTVL.

V usage is TRBV7-9 and J usage is TRBJ2-7, with D perhaps matching TRBD1 (6 bases). The CDR3 totals 14 residues. Germline CDR1 SEHNR, CDR2 FQNEAQ (reference sequence). With 4 bases removed from V and 2 bases from J, the gap between germline ends came to 12 bases. The CDR3 DNA reads as TGTGCCAGCAGCTACACAGGGCCAGCCTACGAGCAGTACTTC. Amino acids: CASSYTGPAYEQYF.

This chain links TRBV19 with TRBJ1-2; TRBD1 is a possible D gene (5 bases). Deletions cut 5 bases from V and 1 base from J, with 14 bases between. The CDR3 spans 15 residues. Looked up from germline, CDR1 is LNHDA and CDR2 is SQIVND (reference sequence). CDR3: CASSFSGSRNYGYTF. CDR3 DNA sequence: TGTGCCAGTAGTTTCTCAGGGTCACGTAACTATGGCTACACCTTC.

V usage is TRBV30 and J usage is TRBJ1-2; D is undetermined. V lost 3 bases and J lost 8, with 10 bases in between. Per germline, CDR1 GTSNPN and CDR2 SVGIG (reference sequence). This CDR3 region has 11 residues. This chain's CDR3 is CAWRLTRGYTF. Written as DNA, the CDR3 is TGTGCCTGGAGACTAACAAGGGGCTACACCTTC.

The chain employs TRBV6-5 and TRBJ1-1; weak D call: TRBD1 (6 bases). The ends were cut back, 7 bases at V and 1 base at J, with 16 bases in the middle. CDR3 size: 15 residues. The V gene's germline CDR1 is MNHEY and CDR2 SVGAGI. CDR3 in amino acids: CASTTGNLGNTEAFF. As DNA, the CDR3 is TGTGCCAGCACAACAGGGAACCTGGGGAACACTGAAGCTTTCTTT.

This chain connects TRBV6-6 to TRBJ1-5; 9 positions agree with TRBD1. CDR1 and CDR2 (germline): MNHNY, SVGAGI (reference sequence). The J segment lost 3 bases and the V segment lost 2 bases, leaving 2 bases of the junction unmatched. The CDR3 loop spans 15 amino acids. CDR3 nucleotide sequence: TGTGCCAGCAGTTACGGACAGGGGATCAATCAGCCCCAGCATTTT. The encoded protein is CASSYGQGINQPQHF.

This sequence joins TRBV6-5 and TRBJ1-2; D is ambiguous. Between the trimmed V and J ends, which lost 4 bases and 2 bases, there was a span of 11 bases. The germline V gene encodes CDR1 MNHEY and CDR2 SVGAGI. The CDR3 has 14 amino acids. The CDR3 DNA reads TGTGCCAGCAGTTTCGAACAGTCCAACTATGGCTACACCTTC. Protein sequence: CASSFEQSNYGYTF.

V and J are TRBV15 and TRBJ2-7; TRBD1 matches 9 bases. This CDR3 spans 15 amino acids. The V gene end was trimmed by 9 bases and the J gene end by 3 bases; junction bases not matched to a gene: 12. Germline assignment: CDR1 LNHNV and CDR2 YYDKDF (reference sequence). The CDR3 sequence: CATRKPGTGNYEQYF. In DNA, the CDR3 is TGTGCCACTAGGAAACCGGGGACAGGGAACTACGAGCAGTACTTC.

The chain couples TRBV6-5 to TRBJ2-5; TRBD2 matches at 14 bases. Germline-derived CDR1 and CDR2 are MNHEY and SVGAGI. CDR3 length: 15 amino acids. Losses at the gene ends were 6 bases for V and 7 bases for J; bases not matched to a gene: 7. CDR3 nucleotide sequence: TGTGCCAGCAGGGGACTAGCGGGAGAATTTAGGACCCAGTACTTC. It is translated as CASRGLAGEFRTQYF.

The V and J genes are TRBV11-2 and TRBJ1-2, with a weak D call TRBD1 (5 bases). Trimming stripped 0 bases from V and 4 bases from J, with 15 bases between. The CDR3 totals 16 residues. Germline values: CDR1 SGHAT, CDR2 FQNNGV. This CDR3 reads CASSLDLGAALYGYTF. The CDR3 nucleotides read TGTGCCAGCAGCTTAGATCTTGGGGCAGCACTCTATGGCTACACCTTC.

The chain links TRBV7-8 to TRBJ2-5, with unresolved D. Deletions cut 5 bases from V and 5 bases from J, with 12 bases between. The CDR3 contains 13 residues. CDR1 and CDR2 from the germline V gene are SGHVS and FQNEAQ. CDR3 in amino acids: CASSRPIEETQYF. CDR3 coding DNA: TGTGCCAGCAGCCGACCTATTGAGGAGACCCAGTACTTC. Supplemented by reference TRBV7-8 and TRBJ2-5, the full variable domain reads GAGVSQSPRYKVAKRGQDVALRCDPISGHVSLFWYQQALGQGPEFLTYFQNEAQLDKSGLPSDRFFAERPEGSVSTLKIQRTQQEDSAVYLCASSRPIEETQYFGPGTRLLVL.

J is TRBJ1-3 and V is TRBV7-9; D is unresolved. V lost 3 bases to trimming and J lost 0 bases, with 6 bases between them. The CDR3 covers 14 residues. Per germline, CDR1 SEHNR and CDR2 FQNEAQ (reference sequence). The CDR3 protein is CASSFQSSGNTIYF. CDR3 coding DNA: TGTGCCAGCAGCTTCCAGAGCTCTGGAAACACCATATATTTT.

As concerns this clone: An end of the junction differs from the germline gene, which may be a read error. J is TRBJ1-5 and V is TRBV28, with TRBD1 matching over 7 bases. The length of the CDR3 is 15 residues. Germline V gene sequence: CDR1 MDHEN, CDR2 SYDVKM. The CDR3 is CASSSPRGGNEPQHF. The DNA for the CDR3 is TGTGCCAGCAGCTCCCCCCGAGGGGGCAATGAGCCCCAGCATTTT.

CDR3 DNA: TGTGCCAGCAGCTCCTTCCTAGGGGGCGGTGGTGGCTACACCTTC. Its protein product is CASSSFLGGGGGYTF. The gene calls are TRBV6-5 and TRBJ1-2, with TRBD1 identical over 7 bases. Trimming took 6 bases from V and 7 from J; bases not matched to a gene: 14. Looked up from germline, CDR1 is MNHEY and CDR2 is SVGAGI. The CDR3 loop spans 15 amino acids.

This clone was observed once. The J gene is TRBJ1-5, the V gene TRBV6-5; D is possibly TRBD1 (5 bases). Trimming removed 6 bases from V and 7 bases from J, with 16 bases in between. The CDR3 totals 14 residues. CDR1 and CDR2 (germline): MNHEY, SVGAGI. Here the CDR3 DNA reads TGTGCCAGCAGCCTCCTCCCCGGGGGGCAGCCCCAGCATTTT. Residues: CASSLLPGGQPQHF.

The chain links TRBV4-1 to TRBJ2-1, with D perhaps TRBD1 or TRBD2 (5 bases each). The CDR3 is made up of 17 amino acids. Trimming stripped 0 bases from V and 0 bases from J, with 12 bases between. Germline loops: CDR1 MGHRA, CDR2 YSYEKL. The CDR3 here is CASSQDNRGDSYNEQFF. In DNA, the CDR3 is TGCGCCAGCAGCCAAGACAATAGAGGGGACTCCTACAATGAGCAGTTCTTC.

The genes are TRBV20-1 and TRBJ1-2; a possible D gene is TRBD1 (5 bases). Trimming removed 6 bases at V and 4 bases at J, with 9 bases between. The CDR3 covers 11 residues. In germline, CDR1 is DFQATT, CDR2 SNEGSKA (reference sequence). The CDR3 DNA is TGCAGTGCAGGGGCCGTCTATGGCTACACCTTC. Translation: CSAGAVYGYTF.

The chain carries TRBV7-6 and TRBJ1-1; a weak D match, TRBD1 (6 bases). The CDR3 covers 14 residues. Germline assignment: CDR1 SGHVS and CDR2 FNYEAQ. Between the trimmed V and J ends, which lost 5 bases and 3 bases, there was a span of 13 bases. The CDR3 DNA reads TGTGCCAGCAGCACAGGGTGGGGGTACACTGAAGCTTTCTTT. This codes for CASSTGWGYTEAFF.

The genes are TRBV4-2 and TRBJ1-2, with unresolved D. The CDR3 is made up of 14 amino acids. Per germline, CDR1 LGHNA and CDR2 YNFKEQ. Trimming took off 1 base at V and 4 bases at J, with 10 bases between the two ends. The CDR3 DNA is TGTGCCAGCAGCCAAGGTAGTGAGGGCTATGGCTACACCTTC. The encoded protein is CASSQGSEGYGYTF.

This chain connects TRBV11-3 to TRBJ1-5; D not resolved. Trimming took 5 bases from V and 5 from J, leaving 19 bases between them. This CDR3 spans 16 amino acids. CDR1 and CDR2 (germline): SGHNT, YENEEA. The CDR3 bases are TGTGCCAGCAGCCCTCAGGCCGGCCACCTCTATCAGCCCCAGCATTTT. As protein: CASSPQAGHLYQPQHF.

The rearrangement links TRBV25-1 to TRBJ2-3, with D uncertain. Trimming took off 3 bases at V and 2 bases at J, with 9 bases between the two ends. CDR1 is MGHDK, CDR2 SYGVNS, per germline. This CDR3 is built from 14 residues. CDR3 sequence (DNA): TGTGCCAGCAGTGAGACGGGCTCCACAGATACGCAGTATTTT. Protein: CASSETGSTDTQYF.

CDR3 bases: TGTGCCAGCAGGAAAGAGAATAGCAATCAGCCCCAGCATTTT. Its translation: CASRKENSNQPQHF. V usage is TRBV6-6 and J usage is TRBJ1-5; no firm D call. Per germline, CDR1 MNHNY and CDR2 SVGAGI (reference sequence). Trimming removed 6 bases from V and 0 bases from J, with 9 bases in between. This CDR3 region has 14 residues.

V and J are TRBV5-1 and TRBJ2-5; 8 nucleotides align to TRBD1. This CDR3 contains 13 residues. J was trimmed by 7 bases and V by 4 bases; bases with no gene match: 6. From germline, CDR1 is SGHRS and CDR2 YFSETQ. The CDR3 loop reads CASSPGQVPTQYF. The CDR3 nucleotides are TGCGCCAGCAGCCCGGGACAGGTCCCGACCCAGTACTTC.

The chain links TRBV5-5 to TRBJ1-5, with unresolved D. The germline V gene has CDR1 SGHKS and CDR2 YYEKEE (reference sequence). V gave up 4 bases and J gave up 4 bases, with 15 bases separating them. This CDR3 is built from 15 residues. CDR3 nucleotide sequence: TGTGCCAGCAGCCACGCCGGACGGGGAAATCAGCCCCAGCATTTT. Translated: CASSHAGRGNQPQHF.

The chain uses TRBV27 and TRBJ2-7, with D tentatively TRBD1 (5 bases). Germline V lookup: CDR1 MNHEY, CDR2 SMNVEV (reference sequence). V gave up 6 bases and J gave up 3 bases, with 12 bases separating them. The CDR3 length is 13 residues. CDR3 coding DNA: TGTGCCAGCAGCGCGCAGGGCCTCTACGAGCAGTACTTC. Translation: CASSAQGLYEQYF.